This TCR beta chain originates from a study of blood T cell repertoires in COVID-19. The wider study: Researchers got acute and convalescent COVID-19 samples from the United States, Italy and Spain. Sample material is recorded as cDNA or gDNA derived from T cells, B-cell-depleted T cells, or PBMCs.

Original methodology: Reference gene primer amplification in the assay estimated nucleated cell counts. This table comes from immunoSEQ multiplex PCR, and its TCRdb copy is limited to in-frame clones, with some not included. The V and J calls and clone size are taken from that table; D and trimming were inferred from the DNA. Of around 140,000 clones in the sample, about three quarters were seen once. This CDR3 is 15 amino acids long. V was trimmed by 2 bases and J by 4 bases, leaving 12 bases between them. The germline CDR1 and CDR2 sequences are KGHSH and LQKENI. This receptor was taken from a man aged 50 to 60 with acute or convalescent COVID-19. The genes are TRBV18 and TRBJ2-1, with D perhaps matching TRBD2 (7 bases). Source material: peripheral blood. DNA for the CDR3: TGTGCCAGCTCACCAATGGGGGGGCAATACAATGAGCAGTTCTTC. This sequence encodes CASSPMGGQYNEQFF.